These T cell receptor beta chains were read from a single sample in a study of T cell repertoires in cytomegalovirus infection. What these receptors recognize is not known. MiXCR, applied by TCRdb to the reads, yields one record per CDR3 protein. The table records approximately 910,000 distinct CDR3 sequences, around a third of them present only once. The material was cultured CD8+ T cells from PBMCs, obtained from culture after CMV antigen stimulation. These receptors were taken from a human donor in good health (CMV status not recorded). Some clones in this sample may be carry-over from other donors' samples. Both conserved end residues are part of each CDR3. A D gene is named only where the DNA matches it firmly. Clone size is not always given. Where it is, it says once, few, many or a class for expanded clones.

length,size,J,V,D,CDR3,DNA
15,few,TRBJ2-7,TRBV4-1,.,CASSQEDPPGSEQYF,TGCGCCAGCAGCCAAGAGGATCCCCCAGGGAGCGAGCAGTACTTC
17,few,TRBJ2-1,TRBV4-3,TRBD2,CASSQDGLAGGLDEQFF,TGCGCCAGCAGCCAAGACGGACTAGCGGGGGGTTTGGATGAGCAGTTCTTC
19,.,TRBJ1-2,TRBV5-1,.,CASSSWFGTPAVGNYSYTF,TGCGCCAGCAGCTCATGGTTCGGGACACCGGCAGTCGGAAACTATAGCTACACCTTC
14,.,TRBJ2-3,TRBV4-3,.,CASSQVGLTDTQYF,TGCGCCAGCAGCCAAGTCGGGCTAACAGATACGCAGTATTTT
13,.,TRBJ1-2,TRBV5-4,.,CASRGESGSGYTF,TGTGCCAGCAGGGGTGAGAGTGGGAGTGGCTACACCTTC
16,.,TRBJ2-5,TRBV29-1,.,CSVAPRRGQKGETQYF,TGCAGCGTTGCCCCACGGCGGGGACAGAAGGGAGAGACCCAGTACTTC
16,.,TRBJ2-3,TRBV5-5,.,CASSLENWGGTDTQYF,TGTGCCAGCAGCTTGGAAAATTGGGGGGGCACAGATACGCAGTATTTT
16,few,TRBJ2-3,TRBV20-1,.,CSARDDAGPPPDTQYF,TGCAGTGCTAGAGACGATGCGGGGCCCCCGCCAGATACGCAGTATTTT
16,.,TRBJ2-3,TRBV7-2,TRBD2,CASSSSSGVSTDTQYF,TGTGCCAGCAGCTCGTCTAGCGGGGTGAGCACAGATACGCAGTATTTT
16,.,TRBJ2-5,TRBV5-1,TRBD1,CASSPPGQGAEETQYF,TGCGCCAGCAGCCCTCCGGGACAGGGGGCGGAAGAGACCCAGTACTTC
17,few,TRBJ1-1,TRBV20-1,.,CSARARPGERTNTEAFF,TGCAGTGCTAGAGCCCGACCAGGGGAAAGGACGAACACTGAAGCTTTCTTT
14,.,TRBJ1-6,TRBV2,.,CASITGSGNSPLHF,TGTGCCAGCATTACGGGAAGTGGTAATTCACCCCTCCACTTT
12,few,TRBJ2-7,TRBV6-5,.,CASSKGTVEQYF,TGTGCCAGCAGTAAAGGGACTGTCGAGCAGTACTTC
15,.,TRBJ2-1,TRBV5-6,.,CASSQPPTGKNEQFF,TGTGCCAGCAGCCAACCCCCAACAGGGAAGAATGAGCAGTTCTTC
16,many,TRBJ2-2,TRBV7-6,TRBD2,CASSLKLAGTTGELFF,TGTGCCAGCAGTCTAAAACTAGCGGGGACCACCGGGGAGCTGTTTTTT
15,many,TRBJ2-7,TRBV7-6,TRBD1,CASSLFLGQGYEQYF,TGTGCCAGCAGCTTATTTCTGGGACAGGGATACGAGCAGTACTTC
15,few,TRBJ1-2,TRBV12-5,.,CASGPETPVPYGYTF,TGTGCTAGTGGTCCCGAAACACCTGTCCCCTATGGCTACACCTTC
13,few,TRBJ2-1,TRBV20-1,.,CSASGANNNEQFF,TGCAGTGCTTCGGGGGCCAACAACAATGAGCAGTTCTTC
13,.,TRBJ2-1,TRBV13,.,CASSDEKNNEQFF,TGTGCCAGCAGCGATGAAAAAAACAATGAGCAGTTCTTC
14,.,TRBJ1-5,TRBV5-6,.,CASSRTAYNQPQHF,TGTGCCAGCAGCCGGACCGCGTACAATCAGCCCCAGCATTTT
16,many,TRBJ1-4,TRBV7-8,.,CASSSTPGSRHEKLFF,TGTGCCAGCAGCTCAACTCCCGGGAGTCGGCATGAAAAACTGTTTTTT
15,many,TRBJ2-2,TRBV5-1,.,CASKDRPWDTGELFF,TGCGCCAGTAAGGACCGCCCCTGGGACACCGGGGAGCTGTTTTTT
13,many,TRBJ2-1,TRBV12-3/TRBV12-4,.,CASSLESGNEQFF,TGTGCCAGCAGTTTAGAATCGGGGAATGAGCAGTTCTTC
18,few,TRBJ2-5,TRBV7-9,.,CASSPPPAEGGGQETQYF,TGTGCCAGCAGCCCTCCTCCCGCCGAGGGAGGAGGCCAAGAGACCCAGTACTTC
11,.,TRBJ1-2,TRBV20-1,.,CSGPRNYGYTF,TGCAGTGGGCCCCGTAACTATGGCTACACCTTC
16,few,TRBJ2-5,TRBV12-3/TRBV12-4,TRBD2,CASSLAPASGRETQYF,TGTGCCAGCAGTTTAGCGCCGGCTAGCGGGCGAGAGACCCAGTACTTC